Below, one T cell receptor beta chain is given with its context. This clonotype was found a few times. No antigen is known for it. Base quality data are lacking; no much larger clone is found one base away. These data are taken from a study of blood T cells in healthy people across ages (dated by TCRdb to the mid-2010s). For the study in its entirety: In model experiments, roughly one uniquely barcoded TCR beta cDNA molecule per two T cells was captured by template switching. The study measured age-related changes in TCR beta repertoire diversity using deep sequencing normalized with unique cDNA molecular identifiers. The donors were divided into four age groups: young (average approximately 17 years), middle-aged (about 39), aged (about 60) and long-lived (82). Donors of different ages were randomly distributed across sequencing lanes to avoid experimental bias. Two additional independent replicas of 1 million unique cDNA reads from the same blood draw were analyzed for two donors (one aged 18 to 30 and one aged 80 or older). The study at large found these results: Estimates of total diversity from one million sequenced T cells were regarded as lower bounds and underestimates. Because the CMV infection status of the donors was unknown, age-related changes in expanded clonotypes may potentially have been confounded. Since profiling was done on bulk unsorted PBMCs, naive and antigen-experienced compartments could not be conclusively compared. As age increased, observed TCR beta diversity per million T cells dropped in a roughly linear way, and a significant reduction was already evident by age 40. A strong correlation was found between observed TCR beta diversity and the percentage of naive T cells measured by flow cytometry. Compared with the aged group, the long-lived group had more naive CD4+ T cells, fewer expanded clones and increased TCR diversity, a pattern suggesting age selection.

Donors were roughly 40 systemically healthy Caucasian individuals from Russia aged roughly 6 to 100 years. Each donor gave about 11 milliliters of peripheral blood, drawn into EDTA-treated Vacutainer tubes. Ficoll-Paque density-gradient centrifugation was used to isolate PBMCs, with at least 6 million per sample. Trizol reagent was used to extract total RNA from PBMCs, with at least 6 micrograms per sample. Naive CD45RAhigh/CD27high T cell percentages were measured by flow cytometry on a PBMC aliquot from every donor. The library was generated by 5' RACE. TCRdb lists the instrument as Illumina HiSeq 2500. A second PCR of roughly 6 to 11 cycles was run with a J-beta primer mix and a sample-barcoded 5' primer. A unique molecular identifier was introduced onto each TCR beta cDNA molecule by a template-switch 5' adaptor carrying 12 random nucleotides. Each sample yielded at least 2.5 million CDR3-containing paired-end reads. First-strand cDNA was synthesized from all RNA with the Mint cDNA synthesis kit, primed by a TRBC-specific oligonucleotide. Following uracil-DNA glycosylase treatment, all cDNA underwent a first 18-cycle PCR with the universal primers M1SS and BC2_uni_R. As for how the authors treated the data: Each sample was normalized by randomly selecting 1 million high-quality reads, each carrying a distinct molecular identifier. Instead of being binned into consensus sequences, reads with shared molecular identifiers were discarded. CDR3 identification, clonotype clustering and error correction used MiTCR with a Q25 quality threshold and the strictest error-elimination algorithm. A nonparametric unseen species model with Euler transformation was used to estimate a lower bound on total TCR beta diversity. TCRdb ran its own pipeline on the public reads, namely fastp trimming at Q25 and MiXCR clone calling, and kept in-frame beta chains. Entries that share a CDR3 protein sequence are merged under the most common genes and DNA. These V and J calls originate from TCRdb's pipeline instead of the authors' own analysis. In all, the sample holds roughly 700,000 distinct CDR3 sequences, and about 52% of those were seen once. The ten largest clones take up under 35% of the sample.

The CDR1 and CDR2 encoded by the germline V gene (reference sequence) are DFQATT and SNEGSKA. The V end gives up 2 bases and the J end 4 bases, leaving 10 bases in the junction not matched to a gene. The CDR3, cysteine through phenylalanine, is 17 amino acids long. Of all the DNA, just the CDR3 is kept, 51 bases in frame from base 1. The chain employs TRBV20-1 and TRBJ2-6, with TRBD1 matching 8 junction bases. Sequenced sample: blood. The TCR comes from an older woman in good health. The CDR3 here reads CSARQGAQKRGANVLTF. The nucleotide sequence reads TGCAGTGCTAGACAGGGGGCACAAAAGAGAGGGGCCAACGTCCTGACTTTC.